Below are 23 T cell receptor beta chains sequenced from a single sample in a study of blood T cell repertoires in COVID-19. Here immunoSEQ multiplex PCR was the method, and the copy in TCRdb shows in-frame clones only, minus some. The table shows around 300,000 clones, with 85% to 90% occurring only once. The specimen was peripheral blood. The source of these receptors is a woman in her 40s with acute or convalescent COVID-19.

The V gene is TRBV29-1, the J gene TRBJ2-3; D is uncertain. Germline V gene data show CDR1 as SQVTM and CDR2 as ANQGSEA. V was clipped by 5 bases and J by 4 bases, with 10 bases between them. The CDR3 covers 12 residues. CDR3 amino acids: CSVSQASDTQYF. CDR3 DNA: TGCAGCGTTAGTCAGGCCTCAGATACGCAGTATTTT.

The CDR3 coding sequence is TGTGCTAGTGCTATCCTCTTCGGAACTAGGGGGCTCGGGGACACTGAAGCTTTCTTT. Translating it yields CASAILFGTRGLGDTEAFF. This sequence joins TRBV12-5 and TRBJ1-1; 7 bases agree with TRBD1. Losses at the gene ends were 7 bases for V and 3 bases for J; bases not matched to a gene: 23. CDR3 length: 19 amino acids. Germline V gene data show CDR1 as LGHNT and CDR2 as FRNRAP. Full variable domain (outside the CDR3, taken from reference TRBV12-5 and TRBJ1-1): DARVTQTPRHKVTEMGQEVTMRCQPILGHNTVFWYRQTMMQGLELLAYFRNRAPLDDSGMPKDRFSAEMPDATLATLKIQPSEPRDSAVYFCASAILFGTRGLGDTEAFFGQGTRLTVV.

This sequence joins TRBV2 and TRBJ1-4; weak D call: TRBD1 (6 bases). Trimming shortened V by 6 bases and J by 6 bases, and 14 bases separated the two germline ends. Germline values: CDR1 SNHLY, CDR2 FYNNEI. The CDR3 runs 14 residues. DNA for the CDR3: TGTGCCAGCAGGTCGGGCAGGGGAGATGAAAAACTGTTTTTT. Translation: CASRSGRGDEKLFF. Variable domain in full (rest from reference TRBV2 and TRBJ1-4): EPEVTQTPSHQVTQMGQEVILRCVPISNHLYFYWYRQILGQKVEFLVSFYNNEISEKSEIFDDQFSVERPDGSNFTLKIRSTKLEDSAMYFCASRSGRGDEKLFFGSGTQLSVL.

This chain uses TRBV13 with TRBJ2-3; perhaps TRBD2 as D (7 bases). CDR3 length equals 14 residues. Germline V CDR1 and CDR2: PRHDT, FYEKMQ (reference sequence). V dropped 11 bases and J dropped 1 base, with 16 bases sitting between them. CDR3 coding DNA: TGTGCCTCCAGAGGGGGGGTCGGCACAGATACGCAGTATTTT. Translated: CASRGGVGTDTQYF. Using reference TRBV13 and TRBJ2-3 for the parts outside the CDR3, the full variable domain is AAGVIQSPRHLIKEKRETATLKCYPIPRHDTVYWYQQGPGQDPQFLISFYEKMQSDKGSIPDRFSAQQFSDYHSELNMSSLELGDSALYFCASRGGVGTDTQYFGPGTRLTVL.

The rearrangement joins TRBV5-6 to TRBJ2-3; 7 bases are shared with TRBD2. The CDR3 contains 18 residues. The germline V gene encodes CDR1 SGHDT and CDR2 YYEEEE. After removal of 1 base from V and 4 bases from J, the junction contained 15 bases not matched to a gene. CDR3 sequence: CASSLPGGLVMEPDTQYF. Here the CDR3 DNA reads TGTGCCAGCAGCTTGCCCGGCGGACTAGTGATGGAGCCAGATACGCAGTATTTT.

The chain links TRBV5-1 to TRBJ2-1; 9 bases match TRBD2. From germline, CDR1 is SGHRS and CDR2 YFSETQ. The CDR3 extends over 18 amino acids. V shed 4 bases and J 6 bases; nucleotides not matched to a gene: 17. CDR3 DNA sequence: TGCGCCAGCAGCACAAGCGGGGGGACCTTTAGTAGGACCAATGAGCAGTTCTTC. Its protein is CASSTSGGTFSRTNEQFF.

V gene TRBV5-6 combines with J gene TRBJ1-4, with 8 bases aligning to TRBD1. CDR1 and CDR2 from the germline V gene are SGHDT and YYEEEE. The CDR3 sequence is 15 residues long. After removal of 4 bases from V and 6 bases from J, the junction contained 8 bases not matched to a gene. CDR3 sequence (DNA): TGTGCCAGCAGCCGCCCGGACAGGGTTGATGAAAAACTGTTTTTT. It yields the protein CASSRPDRVDEKLFF.

This clone was recorded once. The chain combines TRBV6-5 with TRBJ1-3; 9 bases fit TRBD1. J gave up 3 bases and V 7 bases, and 7 bases lay outside the gene matches. Germline lookup yields CDR1 MNHEY and CDR2 SVGAGI. The CDR3 contains 15 residues. CDR3 region: CASTRTGEIGNTIYF. DNA for the CDR3: TGTGCCAGCACCAGGACAGGGGAGATTGGAAACACCATATATTTT.

This chain links TRBV3-1 (or the pseudogene TRBV3-2) with TRBJ2-7, with 9 bases lining up with TRBD1. V was pared by 5 bases and J by 6 bases, with 8 bases of the junction left unmatched. In germline, CDR1 is LGHDT, CDR2 YNNKEL (reference sequence). CDR3 size: 14 residues. This chain's CDR3 is CASSDGTGRVEQYV. The CDR3 nucleotides are TGTGCCAGCAGCGACGGGACAGGGAGGGTCGAGCAGTACGTC.

The J gene is TRBJ2-1, the V gene TRBV11-3; 8 nucleotides align to TRBD1. This CDR3 comprises 13 residues. Trimming removed 5 bases from V and 12 bases from J; junction bases left unmatched: 9. Germline V gene sequence: CDR1 SGHNT, CDR2 YENEEA. CDR3 DNA: TGTGCCAGCAGCGCGCACAGGGGGGTTGGGCAGTTCTTC. Translating it yields CASSAHRGVGQFF.

The chain links TRBV6-4 to TRBJ2-3, with 7 bases that match TRBD2. The V and J ends lost 6 bases and 5 bases, in that order; junction bases with no gene match: 5. Per germline, CDR1 MRHNA and CDR2 SNTAGT. The CDR3 is made up of 13 amino acids. The chain's CDR3 is CASSGGSGDTQYF. In nucleotides, the CDR3 is TGTGCCAGCAGCGGGGGGAGCGGAGATACGCAGTATTTT.

This clone has a single count. V and J are TRBV7-2 and TRBJ1-1; D unresolved. Germline values: CDR1 SGHTA, CDR2 FQGNSA. Trimming left V 3 bases short and J 4 bases short, with 9 bases between. The CDR3 is 13 amino acids. CDR3 residues: CASSLERTTEAFF. CDR3 sequence (DNA): TGTGCCAGCAGCTTGGAGAGAACCACTGAAGCTTTCTTT.

V gene TRBV6-6 combines with J gene TRBJ1-2, with 7 bases lining up with TRBD1. CDR1 and CDR2 (germline): MNHNY, SVGAGI (reference sequence). The V gene end was trimmed by 0 bases and the J gene end by 8 bases; junction bases not matched to a gene: 12. CDR3 length: 16 residues. The DNA for the CDR3 is TGTGCCAGCAGTTACTCCCCCCGGGACAGCGTATTGGGCTACACCTTC. It codes for CASSYSPRDSVLGYTF.

The rearrangement joins TRBV6-2 or TRBV6-3 to TRBJ1-2, with TRBD1 matching over 9 bases. Germline V gives CDR1 MNHEY, CDR2 SVGEGT. The CDR3 is 16 residues long. Unmatched junction bases numbered 16, after V lost 6 bases and J lost 8 bases. The CDR3 spells CASSRGNQGQGRGYTF. The CDR3 DNA reads as TGTGCCAGCAGCCGAGGAAACCAGGGACAGGGAAGAGGCTACACCTTC.

The V call is TRBV5-1, the J call TRBJ1-4; TRBD1 aligns across 9 bases. Germline values: CDR1 SGHRS, CDR2 YFSETQ. V was clipped by 2 bases and J by 2 bases; unmatched bases: 1. The CDR3 loop spans 15 amino acids. CDR3 protein: CASSLQGATNEKLFF. In DNA, the CDR3 is TGCGCCAGCAGCTTACAGGGGGCGACTAATGAAAAACTGTTTTTT.

The count of this clone is one. J is TRBJ1-2 and V is TRBV2, with no clear D. Germline assignment: CDR1 SNHLY and CDR2 FYNNEI. Trimming stripped 4 bases from V and 0 bases from J, with 6 bases between. The CDR3 runs to 13 residues. CDR3 protein: CASSVGANYGYTF. The DNA for the CDR3 is TGTGCCAGCAGTGTCGGGGCTAACTATGGCTACACCTTC.

This clone was detected once. The rearrangement joins TRBV19 to TRBJ2-5; 11 nucleotides agree with TRBD2. Trimming cost V 6 bases and J 3 bases; bases outside gene matches: 12. This CDR3 is 17 amino acids long. CDR1 is LNHDA and CDR2 is SQIVND in the germline V gene (reference sequence). CDR3 sequence: CASSTIPFSGGEETQYF. The CDR3 DNA reads TGTGCCAGTAGCACTATTCCCTTTAGCGGGGGGGAAGAGACCCAGTACTTC.

The V and J genes are TRBV9 and TRBJ1-6; D remains unclear. The CDR3 contains 13 residues. The V end lost 7 bases, the J end lost 3 bases, and 8 bases lay between the germline ends. Germline assignment: CDR1 SGDLS and CDR2 YYNGEE. As DNA, the CDR3 is TGTGCCAGCGGAGCCAACTATAATTCACCCCTCCACTTT. The encoded protein is CASGANYNSPLHF.

This clone was seen a single time. The chain links TRBV6-5 to TRBJ1-5, with D possibly being TRBD1 (5 bases). The CDR3 is 15 amino acids. The germline V gene encodes CDR1 MNHEY and CDR2 SVGAGI. Deletions cut 2 bases from V and 6 bases from J, with 14 bases between. The CDR3 sequence is CASSYTTGEGQPQHF. CDR3 sequence (DNA): TGTGCCAGCAGTTACACTACAGGCGAAGGTCAGCCCCAGCATTTT.

V usage is TRBV7-9 and J usage is TRBJ1-3; no reliable D call. CDR3 length equals 17 residues. V lost 4 bases, J lost 3 bases, and 19 bases lay in between. From germline, CDR1 is SEHNR and CDR2 FQNEAQ (reference sequence). The CDR3 sequence: CASSSPDGVGSGNTIYF. CDR3 bases: TGTGCCAGCAGCTCCCCCGACGGGGTCGGGAGTGGAAACACCATATATTTT.

The chain has TRBV27 and TRBJ2-1, with 9 bases lining up with TRBD1. In germline, CDR1 is MNHEY, CDR2 SMNVEV (reference sequence). The ends lost 4 bases at V and 5 bases at J; junction bases unmatched: 9. The CDR3 has 16 amino acids. The CDR3 reads CASSYTGTGTNNEQFF. CDR3 sequence (DNA): TGTGCCAGCAGTTATACCGGGACAGGGACCAACAATGAGCAGTTCTTC.

V is TRBV30 and J is TRBJ2-6; 10 positions match TRBD1. The CDR3 consists of 14 residues. Germline V gene sequence: CDR1 GTSNPN, CDR2 SVGIG (reference sequence). V shed 5 bases, J shed 4 bases, and the junction held 2 bases outside the gene matches. The CDR3 sequence: CAWDRGPGANVLTF. DNA of the CDR3: TGTGCCTGGGACAGGGGGCCGGGGGCCAACGTCCTGACTTTC.

CDR3 DNA sequence: TGTGCCAGCACCCCAACAGAAGCTAACTATGGCTACACCTTC. Translated, it gives CASTPTEANYGYTF. The chain links TRBV28 to TRBJ1-2; D is ambiguous. Germline CDR1 MDHEN, CDR2 SYDVKM. V was clipped by 7 bases and J by 0 bases, with 12 bases between them. The CDR3 is 14 amino acids.